This T cell receptor (beta chain) was recovered during a study of cytomegalovirus exposure and HLA in healthy donors. Whole-study results and caveats: Cytomegalovirus-associated status was assigned to roughly 160 TCR beta chains. A link between a missense DCLRE1C variant and TCR beta V- and J-gene trimming emerged from a later analysis.

It was with 60 Vbeta and 13 Jbeta primers that the PCR ran. The table came from immunoSEQ multiplex PCR; TCRdb's copy has only in-frame clones and leaves some out. Among about 120,000 clones, about 80% were seen once, and the ten largest hold under 3.5%. Details on this clone: Its antigen is still unknown.

Germline V gives CDR1 SGHDT, CDR2 YYEEEE. CDR3 length: 12 residues. Deletions cut 3 bases from V and 12 bases from J, with 13 bases between. This sequence was found in a female donor in good health and CMV-seronegative. The chain employs TRBV5-6 and TRBJ1-5, with D perhaps matching TRBD1 (5 bases). The material sequenced was PBMCs. CDR3 in amino acids: CASSYGGGFQHF. CDR3 nucleotides: TGTGCCAGCAGCTATGGGGGGGGGTTCCAGCATTTT.